These T cell receptor beta chains were read from a single sample in a study of tumor-infiltrating lymphocytes in localized non-small cell lung cancer. Generated by immunoSEQ multiplex PCR, the TCRdb table keeps only in-frame clones and is missing some. In the table there are 7,000 to 8,000 clones, around 77% of which are singletons. The sequencing sample was made of uninvolved lung tissue not adjacent to the tumor. These receptors came from a human donor with non-small cell lung cancer. The CDR3 runs from the conserved cysteine through the conserved F or W. D genes are given only for firm matches. The listing skips clone size in some rows; elsewhere it reads once, few, many or a size class.

>TRBV6-5|TRBJ2-7|-|-
TGTGCCAGCAGTCCACCGGGACTCGTCGAGCAGTACTTC
CASSPPGLVEQYF
>TRBV29-1|TRBJ2-5|-|TRBD1
TGCAGCGTTGTCCCGGACAGGGCGGAGACCCAGTACTTC
CSVVPDRAETQYF
>TRBV2|TRBJ2-1|-|-
TGTGCCAGCAGTGATGGGCCGGGTCTTTACAATGAGCAGTTCTTC
CASSDGPGLYNEQFF
>TRBV7-9|TRBJ2-7|-|-
TGTGCCAGCACCCCCGGGGCCAATCCCTACGAGCAGTACTTC
CASTPGANPYEQYF
>TRBV7-9|TRBJ1-1|-|-
TGTGCCAGCAGCGGGGGGCCGGGGGAGAAAGCTTTCTTT
CASSGGPGEKAFF
>TRBV5-4|TRBJ2-2|-|TRBD1
TGTGCCAGCAGCCTCGACAGGGAACCCTTCAGGGAGCTGTTTTTT
CASSLDREPFRELFF
>TRBV6-1|TRBJ2-7|-|-
TGTGCCAGCAGTGAAGCCCCGCCCGGAAATCCCTACGAGCAGTACTTC
CASSEAPPGNPYEQYF
>TRBV5-1|TRBJ1-6|few|-
TGCGCCAGCAGCTTGGAGGGCAATAATTCACCCCTCCACTTT
CASSLEGNNSPLHF
>TRBV6-5|TRBJ1-2|-|TRBD1
TGTGCCAGCAGTAACAGGGGGCATTATGGCTACACCTTC
CASSNRGHYGYTF
>TRBV19|TRBJ2-2|few|-
TGTGCCACCCACAGGCCAAGCCGAGGGGAGCTGTTTTTT
CATHRPSRGELFF
>TRBV28|TRBJ2-7|-|-
TGTGCCAGCAGACAGGGTGGGGGCGGCGAGCAGTACTTC
CASRQGGGGEQYF
>TRBV5-1|TRBJ1-4|-|TRBD1
TGCGCCAGCAGTTCTGACAGGGGCAATGAAAAACTGTTTTTT
CASSSDRGNEKLFF
>TRBV5-4|TRBJ2-5|-|TRBD2
TGTGCCAGCAGCTCTGGGACTAGCGGGAGGCTAGCGGAGACCCAGTACTTC
CASSSGTSGRLAETQYF
>TRBV30|TRBJ1-3|few|-
TGTGCCTGGAGTGACATGAGCTCTGGAAACACCATATATTTT
CAWSDMSSGNTIYF
>TRBV5-6|TRBJ1-2|-|-
TGTGCCAGCAGCCGCCGGGGCTCCAAGACGGGCTATGGCTACACCTTC
CASSRRGSKTGYGYTF
>TRBV30|TRBJ2-5|-|-
TGTGCCTGGAGTGCAGAGGCGCAAGAGACCCAGTACTTC
CAWSAEAQETQYF
>TRBV6-5|TRBJ2-7|-|TRBD2
TGTGCCAGCAGTTACTCTAGCGGGGGGGCCCACGAGCAGTACTTC
CASSYSSGGAHEQYF
>TRBV11-2|TRBJ2-5|-|-
TGTGCCAGCAGCTTGGGGGTCTCGTACCAAGAGACCCAGTACTTC
CASSLGVSYQETQYF
>TRBV7-9|TRBJ2-2|-|-
TGTGCCAGCAGCTTAGGCGTTTTAGTGGGGGCCACCGGGGAGCTGTTTTTT
CASSLGVLVGATGELFF
>TRBV6-1|TRBJ1-5|few|-
TGTGCCAGCAGCAGAGCAGGGACTAGCAATCAGCCCCAGCATTTT
CASSRAGTSNQPQHF
>TRBV2|TRBJ1-4|-|-
TGTGCCAGCAGTGAAGAGCTGGGGAATGAAAAACTGTTTTTT
CASSEELGNEKLFF
>TRBV19|TRBJ1-1|few|TRBD1
TGTGCCAGTAGGAGGGGGACAGAGAACACTGAAGCTTTCTTT
CASRRGTENTEAFF
>TRBV11-3|TRBJ2-1|-|-
TGTGCCAGCAGCTTACCCTACCGATACAATGAGCAGTTCTTC
CASSLPYRYNEQFF
>TRBV7-2|TRBJ1-1|-|-
TGTGCCAGCAGCTTAAGGGCGGGAGGTACTGAAGCTTTCTTT
CASSLRAGGTEAFF
>TRBV2|TRBJ1-5|-|TRBD1
TGTGCCAGCAGCGAAGGGACAGAGGCCCAGCATTTT
CASSEGTEAQHF
>TRBV15|TRBJ2-7|few|TRBD1
TGTGCCACCAGCAGAGGAGGGGGCAGGTACGAGCAGTACTTC
CATSRGGGRYEQYF
>TRBV9|TRBJ2-5|-|-
TGTGCCAGCAGCGTTGTCGGGGCACAAGAGACCCAGTACTTC
CASSVVGAQETQYF
>TRBV18|TRBJ2-5|-|-
TGTGCCAGCTCCCAGAACGCCCAAGAGACCCAGTACTTC
CASSQNAQETQYF
>TRBV7-8|TRBJ1-1|few|-
TGTGCCCCCAAACGGCTGAACACTGAAGCTTTCTTT
CAPKRLNTEAFF
>TRBV28|TRBJ2-7|-|-
TGTGCCAGCAGTTCCAGGGTTACCTACGAGCAGTACTTC
CASSSRVTYEQYF
>TRBV15|TRBJ2-1|-|-
TGTGCCACCAGCAGAGACAGGGAAGGCTACAATGAGCAGTTCTTC
CATSRDREGYNEQFF
>TRBV5-1|TRBJ1-1|-|-
TGCGCCAGCAGTGAGGAGGGCCAAGCTTTCTTT
CASSEEGQAFF
>TRBV11-2|TRBJ1-1|-|TRBD1
TGTGCCAGCAGCTCGGGGACAGGGAACACTGAAGCTTTCTTT
CASSSGTGNTEAFF
>TRBV19|TRBJ1-5|-|TRBD1
TGTGCCAGTAGAAGGGACAGGGATCAGCCCCAGCATTTT
CASRRDRDQPQHF
>TRBV28|TRBJ2-2|-|-
TGTGCCAGTAGAGCCGGGCCTTACAACACCGGGGAGCTGTTTTTT
CASRAGPYNTGELFF
>TRBV27|TRBJ2-7|-|TRBD2
TGTGCCAGCAGTTCTCCTGCTAGCGGGGCCTACGAGCAGTACTTC
CASSSPASGAYEQYF
>TRBV7-3|TRBJ2-3|once|TRBD2
TGTGCCAGCAGCTCCTCCGCGGGGGGTGGTACGCAGTATTTT
CASSSSAGGGTQYF